The 21 T cell receptor beta chains in this list originate from one sample, sequenced in a study of T-cell reconstitution after alpha-beta-depleted transplantation in children. Molecular barcoding with unique molecular identifiers was used for the TCRbeta library. Each CDR3 protein is one row after TCRdb ran MiXCR on the PCR reads. The sample has almost 250,000 distinct CDR3 sequences; about 25% are singletons. Here the sequenced sample was PBMCs, taken before TCRalphabeta/CD19-depleted stem cell transplant. These receptors all stem from a girl aged 2-15 years with Fanconi anemia, due to receive a stem cell transplant.

To note about this clonotype: One end of the junction is discordant with germline, which a read error may explain. The J gene is TRBJ2-5, the V gene TRBV29-1, with D possibly being TRBD1 (5 bases). Germline loops: CDR1 SQVTM, CDR2 ANQGSEA. The CDR3 has 11 residues. In nucleotides, the CDR3 is TGCAACGTTGAACAGGCCGGGACCCAGTACTTC. Protein sequence: CNVEQAGTQYF.

The gene calls are TRBV27 and TRBJ2-3; TRBD1 or TRBD2 may be the D gene (5 bases each). The CDR3 loop spans 15 amino acids. Germline lookup yields CDR1 MNHEY and CDR2 SMNVEV (reference sequence). With 5 bases removed from V and 1 base from J, the gap between germline ends came to 13 bases. The CDR3 sequence: CASSARDARTDTQYF. The CDR3 nucleotides read TGTGCCAGCAGTGCCCGGGACGCCCGCACAGATACGCAGTATTTT.

This clonotype was counted between two and nine times. The CDR3 is CASSQDPYSGGGTDTQYF. DNA of the CDR3: TGTGCCAGCAGCCAAGATCCCTATAGCGGGGGAGGCACAGATACGCAGTATTTT. The chain couples TRBV4-2 to TRBJ2-3; 9 bases match TRBD2. Looked up from germline, CDR1 is LGHNA and CDR2 is YNFKEQ. The CDR3 loop spans 18 amino acids. The ends lost 0 bases at V and 1 base at J; junction bases unmatched: 8.

This chain links TRBV29-1 with TRBJ2-3; a weak D match, TRBD1 (5 bases). This CDR3 is 15 amino acids long. V dropped 5 bases and J dropped 2 bases, with 17 bases sitting between them. Per germline, CDR1 SQVTM and CDR2 ANQGSEA. The CDR3 DNA follows: TGCAGCGTTCTACAATGGGCAGGGCCCACAGATACGCAGTATTTT. It specifies CSVLQWAGPTDTQYF.

This rearrangement joins TRBV10-3 to TRBJ2-7, with a tentative D call TRBD2 (6 bases). This CDR3 region has 14 residues. Germline CDR1 ENHRY, CDR2 SYGVKD. V lost 3 bases and J 1 base, leaving 10 bases between the germline ends. The CDR3 region has the DNA TGTGCCATCAGTGAAGGTCGGGGGTCCTACGAGCAGTACTTC. This sequence encodes CAISEGRGSYEQYF.

The chain has TRBV25-1 and TRBJ2-1, with 9 positions matching TRBD1. With 3 bases clipped from V and 5 bases from J, the junction kept 2 bases outside the gene matches. CDR3 length: 14 amino acids. Per germline, CDR1 MGHDK and CDR2 SYGVNS. The CDR3 here is CASSEGQGHNEQFF. CDR3 DNA sequence: TGTGCCAGCAGTGAGGGACAGGGACACAATGAGCAGTTCTTC.

V is TRBV18 and J is TRBJ2-7; TRBD1 matches 9 bases. The CDR3 length is 16 residues. Germline assignment: CDR1 KGHSH and CDR2 LQKENI. V lost 2 bases to trimming and J lost 0 bases; unmatched junction nucleotides: 5. CDR3 sequence: CASSPNGQGPSYEQYF. For the CDR3, the DNA is TGTGCCAGCTCACCAAACGGACAGGGGCCCTCCTACGAGCAGTACTTC.

There are a few counts of this clonotype. The chain combines TRBV7-9 with TRBJ2-1; the D is unclear. Trimming stripped 0 bases from V and 5 bases from J, with 14 bases between. The germline V gene encodes CDR1 SEHNR and CDR2 FQNEAQ (reference sequence). The CDR3 consists of 16 residues. CDR3 in DNA: TGTGCCAGCAGCTTAGCGGCAATGATCCCAAACAATGAGCAGTTCTTC. Encoded protein: CASSLAAMIPNNEQFF.

Many counts were recorded for this clonotype. This chain links TRBV12-3 or TRBV12-4 with TRBJ2-2; D remains ambiguous. V gave up 3 bases and J gave up 1 base, with 6 bases separating them. The CDR3 has 14 amino acids. The CDR3 bases are TGTGCCAGCAGTTTGACCCGGAACACCGGGGAGCTGTTTTTT. Translation: CASSLTRNTGELFF.

In its sample, this clonotype was seen many times. The chain employs TRBV18 and TRBJ2-3; no clear D gene. The CDR3 is 15 amino acids. Germline V gene sequence: CDR1 KGHSH, CDR2 LQKENI. V was cut by 0 bases and J by 6 bases, with 13 bases left in between. The CDR3 sequence: CASSPPLQDRDTQYF. The CDR3, as DNA: TGTGCCAGCTCACCACCGTTGCAGGACCGCGATACGCAGTATTTT.

This clonotype was recorded at least ten times. The chain couples TRBV5-1 to TRBJ2-2, with no clear D. CDR1 SGHRS and CDR2 YFSETQ come from the germline V gene. The CDR3 runs to 15 residues. V dropped 0 bases and J dropped 0 bases, with 6 bases sitting between them. The CDR3 sequence: CASSLDGANTGELFF. The CDR3 coding sequence is TGCGCCAGCAGCTTGGATGGGGCGAACACCGGGGAGCTGTTTTTT.

This clonotype was counted ten times or more. The V and J genes are TRBV7-9 and TRBJ2-1; 7 positions match TRBD1. V gave up 2 bases and J gave up 4 bases; unmatched junction bases: 2. Germline V gene data show CDR1 as SEHNR and CDR2 as FQNEAQ (reference sequence). The CDR3 covers 14 residues. The chain's CDR3 is CASSLTDRYNEQFF. CDR3 coding DNA: TGTGCCAGCAGCTTAACGGACAGGTACAATGAGCAGTTCTTC.

The sample holds a few counts of this clonotype. The rearrangement uses TRBV7-2 and TRBJ2-7; D gene ambiguous. This CDR3 is built from 13 residues. Trimming pared 6 bases from V and 1 base from J, leaving 10 bases between. The germline V gene has CDR1 SGHTA and CDR2 FQGNSA. The DNA for the CDR3 is TGTGCCAGCAGAGACGGGTCATCCTACGAGCAGTACTTC. The encoded protein is CASRDGSSYEQYF. Based on the CDR3 plus reference TRBV7-2 and TRBJ2-7, the full variable domain is GAGVSQSPSNKVTEKGKDVELRCDPISGHTALYWYRQSLGQGLEFLIYFQGNSAPDKSGLPSDRFSAERTGGSVSTLTIQRTQQEDSAVYLCASRDGSSYEQYFGPGTRLTVT.

This clonotype was seen at least ten times. The chain links TRBV12-3 or TRBV12-4 to TRBJ1-1; tentatively, D is TRBD1 (5 bases). The CDR3 runs to 17 residues. Trimming took 2 bases from V and 7 from J, leaving 23 bases between them. CDR3: CASSLPMGGAEVSEAFF. The CDR3 nucleotides read TGTGCCAGCAGTTTACCTATGGGAGGGGCCGAAGTAAGTGAAGCTTTCTTT.

This clonotype was picked up a small number of times. The chain links TRBV12-3 or TRBV12-4 to TRBJ2-3, with D unresolved. V was cut by 8 bases and J by 2 bases, with 11 bases left in between. The CDR3 is made up of 13 amino acids. Here the CDR3 reads CASPGNITDTQYF. The CDR3 DNA sequence: TGTGCCAGCCCTGGTAATATCACAGATACGCAGTATTTT.

V usage is TRBV20-1 and J usage is TRBJ1-2, with D perhaps TRBD1 (5 bases). Looked up from germline, CDR1 is DFQATT and CDR2 is SNEGSKA (reference sequence). The CDR3 covers 15 residues. V shed 3 bases and J shed 6 bases, with 20 bases lying between them. CDR3 sequence reads: CSASPGRAGSDGYTF. CDR3 coding DNA: TGCAGTGCTAGTCCGGGAAGGGCAGGGTCGGATGGCTACACCTTC.

This chain joins TRBV20-1 and TRBJ2-1; 8 bases fit TRBD2. CDR3 length: 16 residues. With V trimmed by 2 bases and J by 3 bases, 9 bases remained unmatched. The V gene's germline CDR1 is DFQATT and CDR2 SNEGSKA (reference sequence). CDR3 residues: CSARLYIAGYYNEQFF. The CDR3 bases are TGCAGTGCTAGACTTTATATAGCGGGGTACTACAATGAGCAGTTCTTC.

This clonotype was recorded many times. This rearrangement joins TRBV29-1 to TRBJ2-1, with 7 bases fitting TRBD2. This CDR3 comprises 14 residues. The germline CDR1 and CDR2 sequences are SQVTM and ANQGSEA. The J segment lost 4 bases and the V segment lost 5 bases, leaving 8 bases of the junction unmatched. The CDR3 here is CSVNDSGIYNEQFF. The CDR3 DNA sequence: TGCAGCGTTAACGACAGCGGGATTTACAATGAGCAGTTCTTC.

This clonotype was seen ten or more times. This chain links TRBV4-2 with TRBJ2-7; D perhaps matches TRBD1 (5 bases). Deletions cut 2 bases from V and 2 bases from J, with 19 bases between. CDR3 length equals 17 residues. Germline V gene lookup returns CDR1 LGHNA and CDR2 YNFKEQ. The CDR3 protein is CASSQLSSRRTTYEQYF. DNA for the CDR3: TGTGCCAGCAGCCAATTAAGCAGCCGCCGGACAACCTACGAGCAGTACTTC.

This clonotype has at least ten counts. V and J are TRBV20-1 and TRBJ2-3; 11 bases are a match to TRBD2. Germline V gene sequence: CDR1 DFQATT, CDR2 SNEGSKA (reference sequence). V gave up 5 bases and J gave up 11 bases; unmatched junction bases: 12. There are 14 residues in the CDR3. The DNA of the CDR3 is TGCAGTGCTGAGACTAGCGGGGTATCTCTAAGGCAGTATTTT. Translated: CSAETSGVSLRQYF.

The chain joins TRBV20-1 to TRBJ2-3; 9 positions match TRBD2. The germline CDR1 and CDR2 sequences are DFQATT and SNEGSKA (reference sequence). There are 15 residues in the CDR3. J lost 0 bases, V lost 3 bases, and 4 bases had no gene match. The CDR3 loop reads CSASRSGRSTDTQYF. The CDR3 bases are TGCAGTGCTAGTCGCAGCGGGAGGAGCACAGATACGCAGTATTTT.